This T cell receptor beta chain stems from a study of blood T cell repertoires in COVID-19. The repertoire was sequenced with immunoSEQ multiplex PCR; TCRdb's copy has only in-frame clones and lacks some. This sample has about 270,000 clones, with approximately 86% found just once. V lost 2 bases and J 7 bases, leaving 15 bases between the germline ends. The CDR3 runs to 13 residues. Per germline, CDR1 GTSNPN and CDR2 SVGIG (reference sequence). Source material: peripheral blood. This TCR came from a woman between 65 and 79 years old with COVID-19, enrolled during active disease. The V call is TRBV30, the J call TRBJ2-7; D not certain. The CDR3 sequence is CAWSPLETTEQYF. The CDR3 DNA follows: TGTGCCTGGAGTCCTCTTGAGACAACTGAGCAGTACTTC.